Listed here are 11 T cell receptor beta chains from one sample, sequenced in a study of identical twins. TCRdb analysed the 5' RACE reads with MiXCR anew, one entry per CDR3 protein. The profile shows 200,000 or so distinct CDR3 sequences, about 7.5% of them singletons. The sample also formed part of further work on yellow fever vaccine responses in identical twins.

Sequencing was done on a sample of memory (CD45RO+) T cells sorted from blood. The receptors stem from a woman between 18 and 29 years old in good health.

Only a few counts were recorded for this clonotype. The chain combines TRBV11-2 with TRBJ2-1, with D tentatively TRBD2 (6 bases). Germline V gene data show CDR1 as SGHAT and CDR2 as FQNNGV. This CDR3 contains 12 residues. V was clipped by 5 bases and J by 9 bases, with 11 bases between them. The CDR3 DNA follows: TGTGCCAGCAGCCAGACTAGGACTGAGCAGTTCTTC. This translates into CASSQTRTEQFF. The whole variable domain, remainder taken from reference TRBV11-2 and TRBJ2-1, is EAGVAQSPRYKIIEKRQSVAFWCNPISGHATLYWYQQILGQGPKLLIQFQNNGVVDDSQLPKDRFSAERLKGVDSTLKIQPAKLEDSAVYLCASSQTRTEQFFGPGTRLTVL.

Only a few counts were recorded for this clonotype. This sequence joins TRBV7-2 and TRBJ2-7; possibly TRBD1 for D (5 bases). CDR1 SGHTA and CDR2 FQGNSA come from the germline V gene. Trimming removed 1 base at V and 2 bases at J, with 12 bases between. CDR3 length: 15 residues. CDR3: CASSLGRGPTYEQYF. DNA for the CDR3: TGTGCCAGCAGCTTAGGTAGGGGTCCCACCTACGAGCAGTACTTC.

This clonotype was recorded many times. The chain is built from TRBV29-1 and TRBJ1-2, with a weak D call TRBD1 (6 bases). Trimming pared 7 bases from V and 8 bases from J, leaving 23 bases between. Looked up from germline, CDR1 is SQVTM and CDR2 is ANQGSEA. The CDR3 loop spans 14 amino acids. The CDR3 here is CSGGGQGALSGYTF. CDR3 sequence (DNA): TGCAGCGGAGGGGGGCAGGGCGCCCTGAGCGGCTACACCTTC. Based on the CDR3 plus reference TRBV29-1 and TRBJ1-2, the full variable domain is SAVISQKPSRDICQRGTSLTIQCQVDSQVTMMFWYRQQPGQSLTLIATANQGSEATYESGFVIDKFPISRPNLTFSTLTVSNMSPEDSSIYLCSGGGQGALSGYTFGSGTRLTVV.

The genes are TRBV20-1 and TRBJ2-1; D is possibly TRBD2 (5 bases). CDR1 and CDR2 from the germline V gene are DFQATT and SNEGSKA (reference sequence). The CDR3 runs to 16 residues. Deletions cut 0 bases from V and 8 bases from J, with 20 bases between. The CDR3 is CSAREFEGVGRDEQFF. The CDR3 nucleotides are TGCAGTGCTAGAGAGTTTGAGGGAGTTGGCCGAGATGAGCAGTTCTTC.

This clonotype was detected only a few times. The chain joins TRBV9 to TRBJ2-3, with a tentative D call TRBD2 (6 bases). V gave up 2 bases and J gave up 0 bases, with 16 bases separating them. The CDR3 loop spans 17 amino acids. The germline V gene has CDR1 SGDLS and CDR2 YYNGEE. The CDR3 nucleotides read TGTGCCAGCAGCGTGGAGGGAGGAGGGACTAGCACAGATACGCAGTATTTT. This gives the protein CASSVEGGGTSTDTQYF. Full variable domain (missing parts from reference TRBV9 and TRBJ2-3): DSGVTQTPKHLITATGQRVTLRCSPRSGDLSVYWYQQSLDQGLQFLIQYYNGEERAKGNILERFSAQQFPDLHSELNLSSLELGDSALYFCASSVEGGGTSTDTQYFGPGTRLTVL.

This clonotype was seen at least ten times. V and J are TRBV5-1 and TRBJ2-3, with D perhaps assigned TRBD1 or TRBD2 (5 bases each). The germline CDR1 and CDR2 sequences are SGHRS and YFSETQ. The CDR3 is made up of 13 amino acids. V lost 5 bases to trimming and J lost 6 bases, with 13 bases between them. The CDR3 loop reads CASRNDWGDTQYF. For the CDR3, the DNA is TGCGCCAGCAGAAACGACTGGGGGGATACGCAGTATTTT.

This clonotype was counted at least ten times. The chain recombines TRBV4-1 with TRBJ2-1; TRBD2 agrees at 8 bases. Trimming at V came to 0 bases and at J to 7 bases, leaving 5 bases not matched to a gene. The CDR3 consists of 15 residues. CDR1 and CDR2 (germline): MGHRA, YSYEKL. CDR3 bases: TGCGCCAGCAGCCAAGAGGGACTAGTTTATAATGAGCAGTTCTTC. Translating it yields CASSQEGLVYNEQFF.

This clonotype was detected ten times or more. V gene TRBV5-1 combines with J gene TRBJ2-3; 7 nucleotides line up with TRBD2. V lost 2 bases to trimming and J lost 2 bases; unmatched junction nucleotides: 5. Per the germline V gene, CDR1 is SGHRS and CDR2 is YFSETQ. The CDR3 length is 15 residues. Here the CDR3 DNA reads TGCGCCAGCAGCTTACCTAGCGGAAACACAGATACGCAGTATTTT. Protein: CASSLPSGNTDTQYF.

CDR3 nucleotides: TGTGCCAGCAGCCAGACGACGCAGGGGTCCCAGTACTTC. This encodes CASSQTTQGSQYF. This chain links TRBV7-9 with TRBJ2-5, with D perhaps matching TRBD1 (6 bases). Trimming took off 5 bases at V and 9 bases at J, with 16 bases between the two ends. The CDR3 is 13 amino acids. Per the germline V gene, CDR1 is SEHNR and CDR2 is FQNEAQ (reference sequence).

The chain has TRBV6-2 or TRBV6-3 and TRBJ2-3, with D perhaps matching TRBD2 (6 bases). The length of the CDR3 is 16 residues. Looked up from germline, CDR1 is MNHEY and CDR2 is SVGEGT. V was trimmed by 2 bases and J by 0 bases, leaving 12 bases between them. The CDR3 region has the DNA TGTGCCAGCAGTTACGGGTTAGCGGTTAGCACAGATACGCAGTATTTT. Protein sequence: CASSYGLAVSTDTQYF.

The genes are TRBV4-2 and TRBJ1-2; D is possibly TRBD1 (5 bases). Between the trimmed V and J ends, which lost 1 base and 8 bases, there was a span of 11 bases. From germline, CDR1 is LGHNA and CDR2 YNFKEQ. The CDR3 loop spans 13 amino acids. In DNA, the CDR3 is TGTGCCAGCAGCCAAGGCGGGGCGCGGGGCTACACCTTC. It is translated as CASSQGGARGYTF.